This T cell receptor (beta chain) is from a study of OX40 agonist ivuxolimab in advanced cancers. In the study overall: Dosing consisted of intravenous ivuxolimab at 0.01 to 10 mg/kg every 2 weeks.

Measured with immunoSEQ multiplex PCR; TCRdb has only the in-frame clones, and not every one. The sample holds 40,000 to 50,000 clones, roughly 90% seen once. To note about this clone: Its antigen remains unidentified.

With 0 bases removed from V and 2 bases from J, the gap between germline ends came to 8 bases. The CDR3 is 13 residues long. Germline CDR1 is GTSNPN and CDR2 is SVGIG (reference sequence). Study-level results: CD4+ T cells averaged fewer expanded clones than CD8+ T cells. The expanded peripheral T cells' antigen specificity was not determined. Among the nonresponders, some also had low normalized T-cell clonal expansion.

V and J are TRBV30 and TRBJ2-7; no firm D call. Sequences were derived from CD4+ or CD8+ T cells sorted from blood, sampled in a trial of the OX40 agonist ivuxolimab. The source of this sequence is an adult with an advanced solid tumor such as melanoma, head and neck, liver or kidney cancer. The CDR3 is CAWSVHGPYEQYF. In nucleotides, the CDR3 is TGTGCCTGGAGTGTACACGGCCCCTACGAGCAGTACTTC.